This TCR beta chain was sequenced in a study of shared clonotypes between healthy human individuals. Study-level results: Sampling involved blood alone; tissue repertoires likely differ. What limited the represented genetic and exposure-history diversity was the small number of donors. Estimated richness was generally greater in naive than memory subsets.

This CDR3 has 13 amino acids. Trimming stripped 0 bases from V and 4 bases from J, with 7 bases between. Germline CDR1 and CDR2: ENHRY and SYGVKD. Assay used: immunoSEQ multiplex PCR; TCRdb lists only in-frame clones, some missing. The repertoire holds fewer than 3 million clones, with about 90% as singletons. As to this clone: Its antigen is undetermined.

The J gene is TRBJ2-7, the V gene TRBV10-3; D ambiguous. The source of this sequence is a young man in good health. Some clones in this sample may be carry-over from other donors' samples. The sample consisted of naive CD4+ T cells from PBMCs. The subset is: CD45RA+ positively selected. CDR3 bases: TGTGCCATCAGTGAGTCCGACACTTACGAGCAGTACTTC. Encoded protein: CAISESDTYEQYF.